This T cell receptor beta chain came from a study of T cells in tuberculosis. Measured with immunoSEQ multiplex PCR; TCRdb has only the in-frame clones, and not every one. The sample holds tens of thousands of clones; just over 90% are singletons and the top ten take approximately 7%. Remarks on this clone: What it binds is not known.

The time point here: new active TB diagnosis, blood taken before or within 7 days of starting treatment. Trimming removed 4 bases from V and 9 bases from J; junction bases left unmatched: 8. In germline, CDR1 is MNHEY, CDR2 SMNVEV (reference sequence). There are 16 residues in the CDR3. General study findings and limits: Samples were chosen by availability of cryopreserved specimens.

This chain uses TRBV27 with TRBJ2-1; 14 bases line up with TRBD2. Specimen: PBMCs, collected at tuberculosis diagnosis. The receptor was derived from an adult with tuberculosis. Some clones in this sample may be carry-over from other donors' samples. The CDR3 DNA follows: TGTGCCAGCAGTTACTGGACTAGCGGGGGGAGTGGTGAGCAGTTCTTC. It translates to CASSYWTSGGSGEQFF.